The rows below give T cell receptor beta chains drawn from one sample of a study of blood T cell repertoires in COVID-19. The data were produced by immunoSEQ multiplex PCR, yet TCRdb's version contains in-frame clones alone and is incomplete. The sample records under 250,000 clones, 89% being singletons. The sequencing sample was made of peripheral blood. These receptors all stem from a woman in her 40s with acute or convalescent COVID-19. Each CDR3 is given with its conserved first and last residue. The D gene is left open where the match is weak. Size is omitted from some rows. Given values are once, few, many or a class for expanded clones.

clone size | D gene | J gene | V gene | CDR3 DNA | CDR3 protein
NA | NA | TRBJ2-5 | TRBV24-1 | TGTGCCACCAGTGATCCGAGGGGGGGGCAAGAGACCCAGTACTTC | CATSDPRGGQETQYF
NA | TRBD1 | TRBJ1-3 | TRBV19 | TGTGCCAGTAGAACACGGACAGGGCTGGGAAACACCATATATTTT | CASRTRTGLGNTIYF
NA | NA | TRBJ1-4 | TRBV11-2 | TGTGCCAGCAGCCCCTTCGGGGTCTCTAATGAAAAACTGTTTTTT | CASSPFGVSNEKLFF
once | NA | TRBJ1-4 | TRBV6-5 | TGTGCCAGCAGCCTCGGGACACTTAATGAAAAACTGTTTTTT | CASSLGTLNEKLFF
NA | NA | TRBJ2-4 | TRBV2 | TGTGCCAGCAGTGAAGTTTTGGGGGGGCGAAACATTCAGTACTTC | CASSEVLGGRNIQYF
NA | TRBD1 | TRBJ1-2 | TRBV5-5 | TGTGCCAGCAGCCTCGACAGGGATGGCTACACCTTC | CASSLDRDGYTF
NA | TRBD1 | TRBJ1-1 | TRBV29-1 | TGCAGCGTTGACAGGGGGAGATGGGGGGACACTGAAGCTTTCTTT | CSVDRGRWGDTEAFF
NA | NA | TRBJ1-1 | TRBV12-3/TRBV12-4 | TGTGCCAGCAGCTTGGGGAGGAAAGCTTTCTTT | CASSLGRKAFF
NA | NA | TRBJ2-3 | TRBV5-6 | TGTGCCAGCAGCTTGTATCTTAAAGGGGTGAGCACAGATACGCAGTATTTT | CASSLYLKGVSTDTQYF
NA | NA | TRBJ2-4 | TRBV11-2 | TGTGCCAGCAGCTTAGCGACGGGAAGAGAGAGACTAGCCAAAAACATTCAGTACTTC | CASSLATGRERLAKNIQYF
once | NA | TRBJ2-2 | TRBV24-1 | TGTGCCACCTGTTCCACCACAGGGATGAACACCGGGGAGCTGTTTTTT | CATCSTTGMNTGELFF
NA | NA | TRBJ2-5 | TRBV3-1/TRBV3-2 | TGTGCCAGCAGCCTCCGGGACAACCGAGGGGAGACCCAGTACTTC | CASSLRDNRGETQYF
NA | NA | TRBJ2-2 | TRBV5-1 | TGCGCCAGCAGCCAGCTCGCGGGGTCCTCCGGGGAGCTGTTTTTT | CASSQLAGSSGELFF
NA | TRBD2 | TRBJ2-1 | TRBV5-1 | TGCGCCAGCAGGCTAGCGGGGGGCTCCTACAATGAGCAGTTCTTC | CASRLAGGSYNEQFF
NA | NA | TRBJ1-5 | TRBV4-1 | TGCGCCAGCACCTTGGGGCAGGGGAGCAATCAGCCCCAGCATTTT | CASTLGQGSNQPQHF
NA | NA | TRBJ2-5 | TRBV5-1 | TGCGCCAGCAGCCCCGTCCCCGGAGGGCAAGAGACCCAGTACTTC | CASSPVPGGQETQYF
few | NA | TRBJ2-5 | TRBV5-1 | TGCGCCAGCAGCTTGGCAGGGTATGGAGAGACCCAGTACTTC | CASSLAGYGETQYF
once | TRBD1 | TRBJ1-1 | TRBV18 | TGTGCCAGCTCACCACCGGGACAGCAGAACACTGAAGCTTTCTTT | CASSPPGQQNTEAFF
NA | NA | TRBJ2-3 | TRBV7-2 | TGTGCCAGCAGCTGGGCCCGCGAAGATACGCAGTATTTT | CASSWAREDTQYF
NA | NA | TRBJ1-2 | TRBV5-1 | TGCGCCAGCAGCGACCAAGCCGGGACAAATTATGGCTACACCTTC | CASSDQAGTNYGYTF
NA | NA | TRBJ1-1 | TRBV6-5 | TGTGCCAGCAGTTTAAGACACAACACTGAAGCTTTCTTT | CASSLRHNTEAFF
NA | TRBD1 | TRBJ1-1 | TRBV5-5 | TGTGCCAGCAGCTTGGACAGGGGTAGTTCTGAAGCTTTCTTT | CASSLDRGSSEAFF
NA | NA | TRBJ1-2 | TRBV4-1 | TGCGCCAGCAGCCAAGATCACTTAGATGGCTACACCTTC | CASSQDHLDGYTF
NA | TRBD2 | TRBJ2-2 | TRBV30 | TGTGCCTGGAGTTCGACTAGCGCCGGGGAGCTGTTTTTT | CAWSSTSAGELFF
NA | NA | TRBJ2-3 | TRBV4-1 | TGCGCCAGCAGCCAAGCCAGGTCTGGGTATACGCAGTATTTT | CASSQARSGYTQYF
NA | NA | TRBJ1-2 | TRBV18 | TGTGCCAGCTCACCAAAGGGAGATCCGAGGGTACGGAGTGGCTACACCTTC | CASSPKGDPRVRSGYTF
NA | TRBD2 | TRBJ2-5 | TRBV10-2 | TGCGCCAGCGGACTAGCGGGGGGTCCCCCGAAGACCCAGTACTTC | CASGLAGGPPKTQYF
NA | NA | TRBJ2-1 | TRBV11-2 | TGTGCCAGCAGCAACAGTGCGGGGACTGAGCAGTTCTTC | CASSNSAGTEQFF
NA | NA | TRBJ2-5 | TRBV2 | TGTGCCAGCAGTCCTGACAGTTCGGAGACCCAGTACTTC | CASSPDSSETQYF
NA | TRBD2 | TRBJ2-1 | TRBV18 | TGTGCCAGCTCACCACCGATGACTAGCGGGGGGCTGAACAATGAGCAGTTCTTC | CASSPPMTSGGLNNEQFF
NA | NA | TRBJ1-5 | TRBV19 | TGTGCCAGTAGTCGGACATATAGCAATCAGCCCCAGCATTTT | CASSRTYSNQPQHF
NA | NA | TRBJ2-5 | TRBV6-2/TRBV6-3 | TGTGCCAGCACCCCGACATCCAGGGTCTCAGAGACCCAGTACTTC | CASTPTSRVSETQYF
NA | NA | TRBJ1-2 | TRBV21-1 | TGTGCCAGCAGCAAATCCGGACAGGATCTATCTGGCTACACCTTC | CASSKSGQDLSGYTF
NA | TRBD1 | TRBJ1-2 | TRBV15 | TGTGCCACCAGCAGAGATCCCAATACAGGGGGCCTCCCCCCTGAGGGCTACACCTTC | CATSRDPNTGGLPPEGYTF
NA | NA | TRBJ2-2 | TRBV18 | TGTGCCAGCTCACCGGACAGATCGAACACCGGGGAGCTGTTTTTT | CASSPDRSNTGELFF
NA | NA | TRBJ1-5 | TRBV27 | TGTGCCAGCCAAACAGGGTCTCAGCCCCAGCATTTT | CASQTGSQPQHF